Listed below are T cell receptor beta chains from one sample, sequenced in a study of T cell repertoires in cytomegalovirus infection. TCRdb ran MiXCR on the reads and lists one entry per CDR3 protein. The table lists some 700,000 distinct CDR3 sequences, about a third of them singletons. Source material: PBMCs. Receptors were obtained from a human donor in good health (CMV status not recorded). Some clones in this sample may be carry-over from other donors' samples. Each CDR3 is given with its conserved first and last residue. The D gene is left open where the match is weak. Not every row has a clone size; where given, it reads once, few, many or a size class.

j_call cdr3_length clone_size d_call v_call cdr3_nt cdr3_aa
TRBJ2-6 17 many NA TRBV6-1 TGTGCCACTTTTCGGACCCCCGAAATCTCTGGGGCCAACGTCCTGACTTTC CATFRTPEISGANVLTF
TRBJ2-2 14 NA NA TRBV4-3 TGCGCCAGCAGCCAACTTACAGACACCGGGGAGCTGTTTTTT CASSQLTDTGELFF
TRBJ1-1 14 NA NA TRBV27 TGTGCCAGCAGTCCCCCCGGGGGGCGGACTGAAGCTTTCTTT CASSPPGGRTEAFF
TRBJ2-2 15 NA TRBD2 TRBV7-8 TGTGCCAGCAGATCGAGCGGGGGGGCCCCCGGGGAGCTGTTTTTT CASRSSGGAPGELFF
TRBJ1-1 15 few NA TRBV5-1 TGCGCCAGCAGCCCAACTGGGGGGGGGTTCACTGAAGCTTTCTTT CASSPTGGGFTEAFF
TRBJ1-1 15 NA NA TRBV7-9 TGTGCCAGCAGCTCGGTCTCCGGCGGGAACACTGAAGCTTTCTTT CASSSVSGGNTEAFF
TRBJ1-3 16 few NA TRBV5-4 TGTGCCAGCAGCTTGGGTCAGCCATTCTCTGGAAACACCATATATTTT CASSLGQPFSGNTIYF
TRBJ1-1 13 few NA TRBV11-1 TGTGCCAGCAGCTTACGCGTGGGTACTGAAGCTTTCTTT CASSLRVGTEAFF
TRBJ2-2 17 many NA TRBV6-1 TGTGCCAGCAGTGGTAGTCGGCAGGGCATTAACACCGGGGAGCTGTTTTTT CASSGSRQGINTGELFF
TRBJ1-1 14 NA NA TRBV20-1 TGCAGTGCTAGAGATCGGTACGGCGAGACTGAAGCTTTCTTT CSARDRYGETEAFF
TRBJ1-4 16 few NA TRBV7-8 TGTGCCAGCAGCTTTACGGGGGCATCAACTAATGAAAAACTGTTTTTT CASSFTGASTNEKLFF
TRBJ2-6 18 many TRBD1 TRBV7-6 TGTGCCAGCAGCTTCGGACAGGGAATACCCTCTGGGGCCAACGTCCTGACTTTC CASSFGQGIPSGANVLTF
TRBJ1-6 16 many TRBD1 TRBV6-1 TGTGCCAGCAGTGAATATTGGGACAGGGGGAATTCACCCCTCCACTTT CASSEYWDRGNSPLHF
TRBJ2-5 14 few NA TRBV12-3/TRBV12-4 TGTGCCAGTCAACGGGGACTTTTACAAGAGACCCAGTACTTC CASQRGLLQETQYF
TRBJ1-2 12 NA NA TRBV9 TGTGCCAGCAGCGTATGGGACTATGGCTACACCTTC CASSVWDYGYTF